This T cell receptor beta chain stems from a study of T cells in Graves' hyperthyroidism and ophthalmopathy. Regions amplified from RNA transcripts were the TCR beta CDR3 regions. The primer set for the first-round RT-PCR of the TCR CDR3 was HTBI. TCRdb fed the multiplex PCR reads into MiXCR, producing one record per CDR3 protein. Of approximately 400,000 distinct CDR3 sequences listed, more than 15% were seen once; the top ten hold around a quarter. Germline V gene lookup returns CDR1 DFQATT and CDR2 SNEGSKA (reference sequence). Trimming took 0 bases from V and 4 from J, leaving 16 bases between them. This CDR3 comprises 15 residues. This clonotype was recorded many times.

This rearrangement joins TRBV20-1 to TRBJ2-7, with D unresolved. Sequenced sample: blood. The source of this sequence is a woman aged 18-35 years with Graves' hyperthyroidism that later progressed to Graves' ophthalmopathy. Here the CDR3 reads CSARDLDRNGYEQYF. The CDR3 DNA reads TGCAGTGCTAGAGACCTAGATCGAAACGGGTACGAGCAGTACTTC.